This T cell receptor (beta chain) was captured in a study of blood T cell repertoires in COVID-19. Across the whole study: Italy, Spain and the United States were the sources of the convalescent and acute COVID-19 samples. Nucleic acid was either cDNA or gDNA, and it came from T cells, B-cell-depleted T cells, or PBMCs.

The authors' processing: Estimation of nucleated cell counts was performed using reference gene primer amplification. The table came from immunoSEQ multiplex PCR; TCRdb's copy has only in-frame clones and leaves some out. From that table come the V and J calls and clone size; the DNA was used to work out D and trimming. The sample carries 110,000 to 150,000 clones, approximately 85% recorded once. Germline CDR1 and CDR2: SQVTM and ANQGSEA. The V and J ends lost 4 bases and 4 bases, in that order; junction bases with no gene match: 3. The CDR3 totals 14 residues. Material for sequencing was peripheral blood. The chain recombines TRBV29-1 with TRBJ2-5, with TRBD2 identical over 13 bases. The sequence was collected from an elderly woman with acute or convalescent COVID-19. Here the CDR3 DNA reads TGCAGCGTTGGACTAGCGGGGGGTCCAGAGACCCAGTACTTC. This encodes CSVGLAGGPETQYF.